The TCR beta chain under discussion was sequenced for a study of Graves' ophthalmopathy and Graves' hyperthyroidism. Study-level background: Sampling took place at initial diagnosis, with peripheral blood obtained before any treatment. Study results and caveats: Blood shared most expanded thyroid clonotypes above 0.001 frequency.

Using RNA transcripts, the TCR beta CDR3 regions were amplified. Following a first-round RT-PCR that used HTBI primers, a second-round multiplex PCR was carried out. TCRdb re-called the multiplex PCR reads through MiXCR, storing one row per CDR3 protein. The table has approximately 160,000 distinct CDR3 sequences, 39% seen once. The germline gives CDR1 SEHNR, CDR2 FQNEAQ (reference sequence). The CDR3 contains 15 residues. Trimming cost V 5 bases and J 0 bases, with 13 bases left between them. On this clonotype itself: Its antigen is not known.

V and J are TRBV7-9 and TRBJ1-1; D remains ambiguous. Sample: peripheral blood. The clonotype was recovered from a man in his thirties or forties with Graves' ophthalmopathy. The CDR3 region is CASSGWSSMNTEAFF. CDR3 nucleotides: TGTGCCAGCAGCGGATGGAGCAGCATGAACACTGAAGCTTTCTTT.